This note documents a single T cell receptor (beta chain) sequence. Other DNA sequences in this sample translate to the same CDR3. This specimen belongs to a study of T cell changes during pregnancy in multiple sclerosis. Method: immunoSEQ multiplex PCR; TCRdb's copy keeps in-frame clones and lacks some. The sample contains under 70,000 clones, roughly 89% of which appear only once. V lost 2 bases to trimming and J lost 1 base, with 6 bases between them. Germline CDR1 is SGDLS and CDR2 is YYNGEE. This CDR3 region has 14 residues. The TCR originated in a female donor in good health, enrolled as a control in a pregnancy study. The chain has TRBV9 and TRBJ2-2; maybe TRBD2 (5 bases). The source was peripheral blood, collected after pregnancy. The DNA of the CDR3 is TGTGCCAGCAGCGTCGGGGTGAACACCGGGGAGCTGTTTTTT. Protein: CASSVGVNTGELFF.